Described below is a single T cell receptor beta chain sequence and its context. This sample is drawn from a study of T cell changes during pregnancy in multiple sclerosis. Clones were read by immunoSEQ multiplex PCR, and TCRdb kept only the in-frame ones, dropping some. This table holds 85,000 to 120,000 clones, roughly nine tenths found once. The CDR3 runs 16 residues. Germline trimming cut 5 bases from V and 0 bases from J; bases unmatched to any gene: 8. Germline CDR1 and CDR2: SGHRS and YFSETQ. Sequencing was performed on peripheral blood, taken before pregnancy. This clonotype was sampled from a female donor with multiple sclerosis, enrolled in a pregnancy study. This chain connects TRBV5-1 to TRBJ2-3; 8 nucleotides line up with TRBD2. DNA of the CDR3: TGCGCCAGCAGGTCCGGTAGCGGGACTAGCACAGATACGCAGTATTTT. Translating gives CASRSGSGTSTDTQYF.